This T cell receptor beta chain was profiled in a study of regulatory T cells in long-lasting Graves disease. Trimming left V 5 bases short and J 0 bases short, with 13 bases between. The CDR3 contains 16 residues. From germline, CDR1 is SGHTA and CDR2 FQGTGA. CDR3-region Arm-PCR and iRepertoire HTBI primers produced the TCR beta libraries. TCRdb analysed the multiplex PCR reads with MiXCR anew, one entry per CDR3 protein. Among about 320,000 distinct CDR3 sequences listed, more than 15% were seen once. At least ten counts were recorded for this clonotype. What it recognizes is unknown. Time point meaning: newly diagnosed GD, antithyroid drugs for less than 3 months. The TCR library used RNA extracted from PBMCs. Study-level results: Compared with new cases, persistent Graves' patients showed reduced TCR diversity. It is possible that accuracy was reduced by the small size of the sample. Comparison showed that persistent patients shared more public clonotypes (fewer than 3,000) than new patients (about 970).

Sequenced here: peripheral blood mononuclear cells (PBMCs), sampled at new diagnosis, from a patient treated with antithyroid drugs. The receptor was derived from a female donor with Graves disease. This sequence joins TRBV7-3 and TRBJ2-2; no definite D call. CDR3 nucleotides: TGTGCCAGCAGCAGGGCAGGCATTGCGAACACCGGGGAGCTGTTTTTT. It is translated as CASSRAGIANTGELFF.